This TCR beta chain emerged from a study of neurological immune-mediated disorders. This clonotype was recorded at least ten times. MiXCR, run by TCRdb on the 5' RACE reads, gives a single entry per CDR3 protein. Among about 38,000 distinct CDR3 sequences, about 9.9% were seen once, and the ten largest hold 3% to 4%. The sorted libraries were made from fewer than 1.3 million CD4+ or CD8+ T cells. V was pared by 3 bases and J by 4 bases, with 16 bases between. This CDR3 comprises 15 residues. From germline, CDR1 is DFQATT and CDR2 SNEGSKA (reference sequence). The sequence came from a woman aged 30 to 39 with HTLV-1-associated myelopathy (HAM/TSP). The sample taken for sequencing was CD4+ T cells from blood. The chain couples TRBV20-1 to TRBJ2-1; either TRBD1 or TRBD2 may supply D (7 bases each). The CDR3 sequence: CSARRGRGTYNEQFF. CDR3 sequence (DNA): TGCAGTGCTAGGAGGGGGCGGGGGACTTACAATGAGCAGTTCTTC.